Listed below are T cell receptor beta chains from one sample, sequenced in a study of CD8 T cells in ankylosing spondylitis. One entry per CDR3 protein results from TCRdb running MiXCR on the 5' RACE reads. The repertoire consists of around 150,000 distinct CDR3 sequences, with approximately 20% occurring once and the leading ten covering over 7%. The sequenced sample consisted of blood, either unsorted or a sorted T cell fraction (not recorded which). The receptors shown here come from a male donor with ankylosing spondylitis or in good health (not recorded which). CDR3s include the opening cysteine and the closing phenylalanine or tryptophan. The order of the fields is J gene, clone size, D gene, V gene, CDR3 DNA, CDR3 protein. A D gene is named only where the DNA matches it firmly. For some rows the clone size is stated as once, few or many, or as a class when expanded; others skip it.

J: TRBJ1-5; size: NA; D: TRBD1; V: TRBV16; DNA: TGTGCCAGCAGCCAATCAGGGGGCCGGCAGCCCCAGCATTTT; CDR3: CASSQSGGRQPQHF
J: TRBJ2-7; size: NA; D: NA; V: TRBV28; DNA: TGTGCCAGCAGTGAAGGGGGGGGGGAGCAGTACTTC; CDR3: CASSEGGGEQYF
J: TRBJ1-4; size: many; D: TRBD1; V: TRBV20-1; DNA: TGCAGTGCTAGTTTCTACAGGGGAACTAATGAAAAACTGTTTTTT; CDR3: CSASFYRGTNEKLFF
J: TRBJ1-5; size: NA; D: NA; V: TRBV28; DNA: TGTGCCAGCAAGAGAAGGCTAGAGAGCAATCAGCCCCAGCATTTT; CDR3: CASKRRLESNQPQHF
J: TRBJ1-2; size: NA; D: NA; V: TRBV5-4; DNA: TGTGCCAGCAGCTTGGTCCGCCCTGGACGCTATGGCTACACCTTC; CDR3: CASSLVRPGRYGYTF
J: TRBJ2-2; size: NA; D: TRBD1; V: TRBV28; DNA: TGTGCCAGCAGTCCGCCGGGACAGGGGTCATGGAACACCGGGGAGCTGTTTTTT; CDR3: CASSPPGQGSWNTGELFF
J: TRBJ2-1; size: NA; D: NA; V: TRBV6-5; DNA: TGTGCCACCACTCTACGGAATGAGCAGTTCTTC; CDR3: CATTLRNEQFF
J: TRBJ1-1; size: NA; D: TRBD1; V: TRBV5-1; DNA: TGCGCCAGCACCATGGGACAGATGAACACTGAAGCTTTCTTT; CDR3: CASTMGQMNTEAFF
J: TRBJ2-3; size: many; D: NA; V: TRBV28; DNA: TGTGCCAGCAGTTTATTGTACATCACAGATACGCAGTATTTT; CDR3: CASSLLYITDTQYF
J: TRBJ1-4; size: many; D: NA; V: TRBV2; DNA: TGTGCCAGCAGTGATATCAGGGATAATGAAAAACTGTTTTTT; CDR3: CASSDIRDNEKLFF
J: TRBJ1-5; size: many; D: NA; V: TRBV12-3/TRBV12-4; DNA: TGTGCCAGCAGTTCGCTGGCTTTTATTCCTAGCAATCAGCCCCAGCATTTT; CDR3: CASSSLAFIPSNQPQHF
J: TRBJ2-7; size: many; D: TRBD2; V: TRBV5-1; DNA: TGCGCCAGCAGTGGCCCCGGGACTAGCGTCGAGCAGTACTTC; CDR3: CASSGPGTSVEQYF
J: TRBJ2-3; size: NA; D: TRBD2; V: TRBV5-4; DNA: TGTGCCAGCAGCATGGGACTAGCGGCAGATACGCAGTATTTT; CDR3: CASSMGLAADTQYF
J: TRBJ2-1; size: few; D: NA; V: TRBV5-1; DNA: TGCGCCAGCAGCTTGGCGGGGTTGGACAATGAGCAGTTCTTC; CDR3: CASSLAGLDNEQFF
J: TRBJ2-7; size: NA; D: NA; V: TRBV6-5; DNA: TGTGCCAGCAGTACCGTCCACGAGCAGTACTTC; CDR3: CASSTVHEQYF
J: TRBJ1-1; size: few; D: NA; V: TRBV20-1; DNA: TGCAGTGCTAGGACCGGTCCCCTTGAAGCTTTCTTT; CDR3: CSARTGPLEAFF
J: TRBJ2-1; size: many; D: NA; V: TRBV28; DNA: TGTGCCAGCAGTGTGGACTCCAGCTCCTACAATGAGCAGTTCTTC; CDR3: CASSVDSSSYNEQFF
J: TRBJ2-1; size: NA; D: TRBD2; V: TRBV5-6; DNA: TGTGCCAGCGCGCGGACTAGCGCTTCCTACAATGAGCAGTTCTTC; CDR3: CASARTSASYNEQFF
J: TRBJ2-3; size: many; D: NA; V: TRBV20-1; DNA: TGCAGTGCTAGAGATTCCCTGAGCCCCCTAGATACGCAGTATTTT; CDR3: CSARDSLSPLDTQYF
J: TRBJ1-2; size: NA; D: NA; V: TRBV20-1; DNA: TGCAGTGCTAGGGGTCACCTCCCTAGGCAGGGCTACACCTTC; CDR3: CSARGHLPRQGYTF
J: TRBJ1-6; size: many; D: NA; V: TRBV5-1; DNA: TGCGCCAGCAGCTTGGAACAGGGAGGAATTTCACCCCTCCACTTT; CDR3: CASSLEQGGISPLHF
J: TRBJ2-7; size: NA; D: TRBD1; V: TRBV5-1; DNA: TGCGCCAGCAGCCTAATGACAGGGGGAAACTACGAGCAGTACTTC; CDR3: CASSLMTGGNYEQYF
J: TRBJ2-7; size: NA; D: NA; V: TRBV28; DNA: TGTGCCAGCAGTTCAACCTCCGGACTACGCGACGAGCAATACTTC; CDR3: CASSSTSGLRDEQYF
J: TRBJ2-5; size: NA; D: NA; V: TRBV29-1; DNA: TGCAGCGCTACCATGGGGAGGCAAGAGACCCAGTACTTC; CDR3: CSATMGRQETQYF
J: TRBJ2-7; size: many; D: TRBD1; V: TRBV5-6; DNA: TGTGCCAGCAGACCCGGACAGGCGACTGAGCAGTACTTC; CDR3: CASRPGQATEQYF
J: TRBJ2-7; size: few; D: NA; V: TRBV20-1; DNA: TGCAGTGCTAGAGATCATCAGGGATCCTCCGAGCAGTACTTC; CDR3: CSARDHQGSSEQYF
J: TRBJ1-5; size: NA; D: NA; V: TRBV19; DNA: TGTGCCAGTAGTACTCGCCACTCGGTCGCCACGAATCAGCCCCAGCATTTT; CDR3: CASSTRHSVATNQPQHF
J: TRBJ2-7; size: many; D: NA; V: TRBV4-2; DNA: TGTGCCAGCAGCCAAGATCTCAGTCTAGCCACCTACGAGCAGTACTTC; CDR3: CASSQDLSLATYEQYF
J: TRBJ2-7; size: once; D: TRBD1; V: TRBV11-2; DNA: TGTGCCAGCAGCTTCACAGGGGAAAACGAGCAGTACTTC; CDR3: CASSFTGENEQYF
J: TRBJ2-1; size: many; D: NA; V: TRBV20-1; DNA: TGCAGTGCTAGAGATAGGGGTTCGACGCTACTTGATGAGCAGTTCTTC; CDR3: CSARDRGSTLLDEQFF
J: TRBJ2-5; size: NA; D: TRBD1; V: TRBV3-1; DNA: TGTGCCAGCAGCCAAGATGTGACAGGGGGAGAGACCCAGTACTTC; CDR3: CASSQDVTGGETQYF
J: TRBJ2-1; size: many; D: TRBD2; V: TRBV10-3; DNA: TGTGCCATCAGTGGGGAGGGACTAGTATACAATGAGCAGTTCTTC; CDR3: CAISGEGLVYNEQFF
J: TRBJ2-5; size: many; D: TRBD2; V: TRBV29-1; DNA: TGCAGCGTTGAAGGACTAGCGGGAGACGACCAGTACTTC; CDR3: CSVEGLAGDDQYF
J: TRBJ2-3; size: many; D: NA; V: TRBV2; DNA: TGTGCCAGCGGGACCGGGGGCGCTACGCAGTATTTT; CDR3: CASGTGGATQYF
J: TRBJ2-3; size: few; D: TRBD2; V: TRBV5-4; DNA: TGTGCCAGCAGCGTAAAAACGGGGACTAGCGGGAGCGGAGATACGCAGTATTTT; CDR3: CASSVKTGTSGSGDTQYF
J: TRBJ2-1; size: NA; D: TRBD2; V: TRBV20-1; DNA: TGCAGTGCTACGGGACTAGCGGGAGCATTCAACTACAATGGGCAGTTCTTC; CDR3: CSATGLAGAFNYNGQFF
J: TRBJ1-1; size: few; D: TRBD1; V: TRBV29-1; DNA: TGCAGCGCTGGACAGGCTAACACTGAAGCTTTCTTT; CDR3: CSAGQANTEAFF
J: TRBJ2-3; size: many; D: NA; V: TRBV29-1; DNA: TGCAGCGCTGACAAGAGCACAGATACGCAGTATTTT; CDR3: CSADKSTDTQYF
J: TRBJ2-2; size: few; D: NA; V: TRBV28; DNA: TGTGCTCACGGGGCAAACACCGGGGAGCTGTTTTTT; CDR3: CAHGANTGELFF
J: TRBJ2-3; size: NA; D: TRBD2; V: TRBV5-1; DNA: TGCGCCAGCAACTTGGCTAGCGGGAGCACAGATACGCAGTATTTT; CDR3: CASNLASGSTDTQYF